This T cell receptor beta chain was recorded in a study of tumor-infiltrating lymphocytes in primary liver carcinoma. Looking at the study overall: Samples produced roughly 3.65 to 7.5 million productive TCRbeta reads, comparable across tissue types.

A constant-region primer primed TCR beta cDNA synthesis from roughly 510 ng of total RNA. Amplification in three nested multiplex PCR rounds with slightly modified ARM-PCR gave rise to TCR beta libraries. Both of the initial two PCR rounds ran for 10 cycles and employed TRBV1-TRBV30 forward primers alongside a C-beta reverse primer. TCRdb re-called the multiplex PCR reads through MiXCR, storing one row per CDR3 protein. The sample yields about 320,000 distinct CDR3 sequences, almost 60% seen once. Blood RNA came from unsorted whole blood; germline DNA was also extracted. V gave up 4 bases and J gave up 8 bases, with 17 bases separating them. This CDR3 is 14 amino acids long. Germline CDR1 and CDR2: LGHNA and YSLEER. A few counts support this clonotype. What it binds is unknown. Study-wide findings and caveats: Bulk unsorted sampling precluded comparing CD4+ and CD8+ repertoires.

The chain uses TRBV4-3 and TRBJ1-2, with unresolved D. Sequencing was done on a sample of peripheral blood. This TCR was recovered from a woman aged 25 to 45 with primary liver carcinoma and hepatitis B virus infection. CDR3 sequence reads: CASSRDGASRGYTF. The CDR3 DNA sequence: TGCGCCAGCAGCCGAGACGGCGCTTCACGGGGCTACACCTTC.